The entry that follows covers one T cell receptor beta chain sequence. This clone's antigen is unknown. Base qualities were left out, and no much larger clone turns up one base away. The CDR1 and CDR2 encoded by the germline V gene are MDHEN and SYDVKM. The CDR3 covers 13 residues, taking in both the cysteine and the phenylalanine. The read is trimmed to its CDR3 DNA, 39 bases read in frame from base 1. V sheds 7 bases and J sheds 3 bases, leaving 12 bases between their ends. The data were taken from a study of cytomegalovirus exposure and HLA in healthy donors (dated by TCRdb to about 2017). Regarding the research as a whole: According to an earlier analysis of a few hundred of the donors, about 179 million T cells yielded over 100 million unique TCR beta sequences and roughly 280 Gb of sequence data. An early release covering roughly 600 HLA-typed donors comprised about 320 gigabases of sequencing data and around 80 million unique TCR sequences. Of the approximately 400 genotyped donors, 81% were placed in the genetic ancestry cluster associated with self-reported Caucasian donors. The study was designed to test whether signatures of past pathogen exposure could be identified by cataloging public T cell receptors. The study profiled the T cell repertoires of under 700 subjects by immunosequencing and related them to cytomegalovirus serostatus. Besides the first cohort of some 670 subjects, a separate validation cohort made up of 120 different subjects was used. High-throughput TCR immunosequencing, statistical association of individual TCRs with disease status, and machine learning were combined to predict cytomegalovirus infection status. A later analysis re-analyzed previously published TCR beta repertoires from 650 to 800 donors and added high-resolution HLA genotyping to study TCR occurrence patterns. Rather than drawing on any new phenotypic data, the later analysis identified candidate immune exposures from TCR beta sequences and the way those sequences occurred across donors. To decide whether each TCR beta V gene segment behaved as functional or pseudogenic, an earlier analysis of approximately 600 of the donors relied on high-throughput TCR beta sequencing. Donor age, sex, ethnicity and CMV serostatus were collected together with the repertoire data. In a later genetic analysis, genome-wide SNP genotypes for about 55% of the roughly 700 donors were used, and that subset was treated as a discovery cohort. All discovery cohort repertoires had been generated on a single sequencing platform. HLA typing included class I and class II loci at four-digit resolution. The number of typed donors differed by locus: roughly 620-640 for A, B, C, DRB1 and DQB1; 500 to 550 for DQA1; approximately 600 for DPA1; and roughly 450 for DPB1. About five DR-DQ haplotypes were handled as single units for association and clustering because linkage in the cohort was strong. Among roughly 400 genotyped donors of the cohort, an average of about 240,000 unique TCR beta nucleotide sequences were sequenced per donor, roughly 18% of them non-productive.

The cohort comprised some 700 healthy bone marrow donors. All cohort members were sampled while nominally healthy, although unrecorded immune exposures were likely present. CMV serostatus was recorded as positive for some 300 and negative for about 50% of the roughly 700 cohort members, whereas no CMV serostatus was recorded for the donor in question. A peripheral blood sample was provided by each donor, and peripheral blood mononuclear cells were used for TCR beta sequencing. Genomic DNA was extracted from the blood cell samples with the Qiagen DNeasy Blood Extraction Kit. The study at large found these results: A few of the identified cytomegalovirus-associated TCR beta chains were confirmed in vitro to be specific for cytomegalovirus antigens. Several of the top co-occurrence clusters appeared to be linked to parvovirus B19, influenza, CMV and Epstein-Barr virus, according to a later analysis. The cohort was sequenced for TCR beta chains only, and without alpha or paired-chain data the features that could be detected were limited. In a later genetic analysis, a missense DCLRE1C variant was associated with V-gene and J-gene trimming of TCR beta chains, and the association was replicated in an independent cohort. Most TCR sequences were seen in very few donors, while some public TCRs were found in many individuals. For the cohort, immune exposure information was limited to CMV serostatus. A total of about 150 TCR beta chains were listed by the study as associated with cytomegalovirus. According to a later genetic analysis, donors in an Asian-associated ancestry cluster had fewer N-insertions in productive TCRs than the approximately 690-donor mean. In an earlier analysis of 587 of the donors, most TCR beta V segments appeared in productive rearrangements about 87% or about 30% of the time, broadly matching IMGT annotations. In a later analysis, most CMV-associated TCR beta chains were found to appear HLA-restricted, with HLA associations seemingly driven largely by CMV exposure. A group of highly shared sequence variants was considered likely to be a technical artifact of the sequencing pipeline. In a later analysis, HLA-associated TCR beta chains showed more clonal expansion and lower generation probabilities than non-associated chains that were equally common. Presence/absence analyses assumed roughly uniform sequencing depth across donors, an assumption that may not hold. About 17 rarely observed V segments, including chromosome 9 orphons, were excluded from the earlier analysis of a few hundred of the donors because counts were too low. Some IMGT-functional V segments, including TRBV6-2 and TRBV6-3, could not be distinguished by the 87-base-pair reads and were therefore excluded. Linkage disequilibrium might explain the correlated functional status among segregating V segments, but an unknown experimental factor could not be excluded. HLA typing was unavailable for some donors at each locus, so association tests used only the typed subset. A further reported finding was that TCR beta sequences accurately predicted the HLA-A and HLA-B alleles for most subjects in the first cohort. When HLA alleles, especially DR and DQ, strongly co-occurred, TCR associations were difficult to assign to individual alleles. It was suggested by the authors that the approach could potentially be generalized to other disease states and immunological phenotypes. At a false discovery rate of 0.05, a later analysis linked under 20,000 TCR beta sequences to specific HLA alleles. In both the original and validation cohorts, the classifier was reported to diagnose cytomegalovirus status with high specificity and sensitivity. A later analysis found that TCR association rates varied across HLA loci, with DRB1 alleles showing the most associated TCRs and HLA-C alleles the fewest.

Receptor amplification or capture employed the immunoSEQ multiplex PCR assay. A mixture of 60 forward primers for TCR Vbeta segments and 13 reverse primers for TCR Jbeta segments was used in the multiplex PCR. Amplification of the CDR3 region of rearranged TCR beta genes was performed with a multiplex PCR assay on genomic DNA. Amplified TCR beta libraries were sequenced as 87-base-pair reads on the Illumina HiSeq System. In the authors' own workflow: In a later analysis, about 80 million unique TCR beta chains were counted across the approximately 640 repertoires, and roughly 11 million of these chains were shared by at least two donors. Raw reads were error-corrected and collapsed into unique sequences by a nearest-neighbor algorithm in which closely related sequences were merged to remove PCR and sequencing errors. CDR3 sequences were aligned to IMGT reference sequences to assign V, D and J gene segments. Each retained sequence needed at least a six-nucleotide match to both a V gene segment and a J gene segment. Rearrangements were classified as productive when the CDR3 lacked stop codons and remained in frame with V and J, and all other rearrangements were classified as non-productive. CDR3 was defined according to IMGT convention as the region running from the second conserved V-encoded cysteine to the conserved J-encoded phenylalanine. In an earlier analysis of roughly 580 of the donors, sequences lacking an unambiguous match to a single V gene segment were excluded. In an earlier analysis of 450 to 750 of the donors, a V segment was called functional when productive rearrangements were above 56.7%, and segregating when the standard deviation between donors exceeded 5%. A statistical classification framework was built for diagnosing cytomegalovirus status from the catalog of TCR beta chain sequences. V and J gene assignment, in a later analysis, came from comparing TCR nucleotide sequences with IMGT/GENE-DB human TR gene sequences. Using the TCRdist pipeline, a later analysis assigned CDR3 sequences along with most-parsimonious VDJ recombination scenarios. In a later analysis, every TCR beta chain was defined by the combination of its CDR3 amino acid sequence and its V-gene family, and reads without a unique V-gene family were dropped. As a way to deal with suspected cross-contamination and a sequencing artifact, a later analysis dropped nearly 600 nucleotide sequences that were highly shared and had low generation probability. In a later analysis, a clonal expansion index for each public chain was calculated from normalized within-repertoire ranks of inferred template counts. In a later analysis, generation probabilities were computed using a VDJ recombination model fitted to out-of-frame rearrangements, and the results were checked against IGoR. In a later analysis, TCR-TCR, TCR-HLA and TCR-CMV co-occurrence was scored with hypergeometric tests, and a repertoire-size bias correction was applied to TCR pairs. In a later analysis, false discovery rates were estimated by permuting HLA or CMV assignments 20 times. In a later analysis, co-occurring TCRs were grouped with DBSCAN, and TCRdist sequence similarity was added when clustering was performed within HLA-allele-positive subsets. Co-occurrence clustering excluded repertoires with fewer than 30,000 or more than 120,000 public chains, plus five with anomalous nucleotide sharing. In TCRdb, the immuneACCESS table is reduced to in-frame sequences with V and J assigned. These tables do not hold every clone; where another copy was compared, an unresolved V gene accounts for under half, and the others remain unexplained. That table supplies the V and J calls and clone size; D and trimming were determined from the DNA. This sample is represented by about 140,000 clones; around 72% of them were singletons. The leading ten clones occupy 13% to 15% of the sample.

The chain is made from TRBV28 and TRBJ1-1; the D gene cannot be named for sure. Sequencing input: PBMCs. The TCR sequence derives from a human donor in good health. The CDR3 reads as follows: CASNPIQDTEAFF. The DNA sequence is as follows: TGTGCCAGCAATCCGATCCAGGACACTGAAGCTTTCTTT.